This T cell receptor (beta chain) was sequenced for a study of cytomegalovirus exposure and HLA in healthy donors. This clone was seen only a few times. There are 14 residues in the CDR3. Germline V CDR1 and CDR2: SQVTM, ANQGSEA. Losses at the gene ends were 5 bases for V and 2 bases for J; bases not matched to a gene: 5. 13 Jbeta primers and 60 Vbeta primers were used for the PCR. The repertoire was sequenced with immunoSEQ multiplex PCR; TCRdb's copy has only in-frame clones and lacks some. In the table there are more than 20,000 clones, roughly 79% of which are singletons. Sequencing was done on a sample of PBMCs. This chain uses TRBV29-1 with TRBJ2-3, with 9 bases matching TRBD1. This receptor was taken from a male donor in good health and CMV-seronegative. DNA of the CDR3: TGCAGCGTTTGGGGACAGGGAGACACAGATACGCAGTATTTT. Protein product: CSVWGQGDTDTQYF.